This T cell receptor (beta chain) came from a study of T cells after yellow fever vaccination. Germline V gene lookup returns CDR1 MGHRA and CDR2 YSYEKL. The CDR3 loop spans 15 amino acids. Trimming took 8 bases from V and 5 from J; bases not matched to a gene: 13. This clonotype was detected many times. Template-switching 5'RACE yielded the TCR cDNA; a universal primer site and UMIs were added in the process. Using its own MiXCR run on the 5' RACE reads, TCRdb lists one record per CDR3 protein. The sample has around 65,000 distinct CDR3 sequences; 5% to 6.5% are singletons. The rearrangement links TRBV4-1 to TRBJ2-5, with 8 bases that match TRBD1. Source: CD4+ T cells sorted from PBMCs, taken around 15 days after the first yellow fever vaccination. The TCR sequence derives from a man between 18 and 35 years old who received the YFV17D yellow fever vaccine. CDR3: CASGIGQGSLETQYF. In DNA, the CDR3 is TGCGCCAGCGGAATCGGACAGGGATCTTTGGAGACCCAGTACTTC.